This passage covers 29 T cell receptor beta chains from one sample sequenced in a study of T cells in pancreatic ductal adenocarcinoma. Sequencing was performed with immunoSEQ multiplex PCR; in TCRdb, only in-frame clones are kept and a portion is missing. Counted here are about 5,400 clones, around three quarters occurring once; the ten biggest clones make up roughly 8.8%. The selected patients with pancreatic ductal adenocarcinoma had surgery but no neoadjuvant therapy. The sample taken for sequencing was pancreatic tumor tissue. All receptors derive from a human donor with pancreatic ductal adenocarcinoma.

The chain is built from TRBV7-2 and TRBJ1-1, with D tentatively TRBD1 (5 bases). Deletions cut 3 bases from V and 6 bases from J, with 17 bases between. The CDR3 runs 15 residues. Germline V gene lookup returns CDR1 SGHTA and CDR2 FQGNSA. CDR3 DNA: TGTGCCAGCAGCTTCCCCCCCGGGGGGGTTGCTGAAGCTTTCTTT. Its translation: CASSFPPGGVAEAFF. Full variable domain (remainder filled in from reference TRBV7-2 and TRBJ1-1): GAGVSQSPSNKVTEKGKDVELRCDPISGHTALYWYRQSLGQGLEFLIYFQGNSAPDKSGLPSDRFSAERTGGSVSTLTIQRTQQEDSAVYLCASSFPPGGVAEAFFGQGTRLTVV.

This clone was observed a few times. This chain joins TRBV27 and TRBJ1-1, with 7 positions matching TRBD1. This CDR3 has 13 residues. The ends lost 4 bases at V and 1 base at J; junction bases unmatched: 0. Germline values: CDR1 MNHEY, CDR2 SMNVEV (reference sequence). CDR3 nucleotide sequence: TGTGCCAGCAGTTGGACAGGGAACACTGAAGCTTTCTTT. Encoded protein: CASSWTGNTEAFF.

This sequence joins TRBV5-6 and TRBJ1-6; maybe TRBD1 (5 bases). V lost 0 bases to trimming and J lost 6 bases, with 10 bases between them. Germline CDR1 reads SGHDT; CDR2 reads YYEEEE. The CDR3 extends over 15 amino acids. CDR3 DNA sequence: TGTGCCAGCAGCTTGGCGGGGGAACCTAATTCACCCCTCCACTTT. It codes for CASSLAGEPNSPLHF.

The chain links TRBV27 to TRBJ2-5; D is ambiguous. Germline lookup yields CDR1 MNHEY and CDR2 SMNVEV (reference sequence). The CDR3 has 14 amino acids. Trimming shortened V by 1 base and J by 2 bases, and 8 bases separated the two germline ends. The DNA for the CDR3 is TGTGCCAGCAGTTTATACCCAGAACAAGAGACCCAGTACTTC. This gives the protein CASSLYPEQETQYF.

The V gene is TRBV28, the J gene TRBJ1-2, with D perhaps TRBD1 (6 bases). This CDR3 is built from 13 residues. V was trimmed by 6 bases and J by 7 bases, leaving 15 bases between them. CDR1 is MDHEN and CDR2 is SYDVKM in the germline V gene. The chain's CDR3 is CASSSQRGAGYTF. The CDR3 DNA follows: TGTGCCAGCAGCAGCCAACGGGGGGCTGGCTACACCTTC.

The V and J genes are TRBV27 and TRBJ1-2; a weak D match, TRBD1 (5 bases). The CDR3 runs to 12 residues. Germline V CDR1 and CDR2: MNHEY, SMNVEV (reference sequence). Trimming stripped 4 bases from V and 8 bases from J, with 11 bases between. The CDR3 region has the DNA TGTGCCAGCAGTTCCCCGGGGGAAGGCTACACCTTC. Amino acids: CASSSPGEGYTF.

A note on this clone: Other DNA sequences from this sample encode an identical CDR3 as well. This chain joins TRBV27 and TRBJ1-1; 8 nucleotides align to TRBD1. Germline values: CDR1 MNHEY, CDR2 SMNVEV (reference sequence). V trimming: 3 bases; J trimming: 0 bases; junction bases outside the gene matches: 6. This CDR3 has 16 residues. The CDR3 DNA reads as TGTGCCAGCAGTTTGTGGACAGGGTCAATGAACACTGAAGCTTTCTTT. Residues: CASSLWTGSMNTEAFF.

The rearrangement links TRBV28 to TRBJ1-4; 9 bases agree with TRBD1. J was trimmed by 7 bases and V by 5 bases; bases with no gene match: 11. The CDR3 sequence is 16 residues long. CDR1 MDHEN and CDR2 SYDVKM come from the germline V gene. CDR3 in DNA: TGTGCCAGCAGTCCCCGCACAGGGGGCGAGGGTGAAAAACTGTTTTTT. Translated, it gives CASSPRTGGEGEKLFF.

The rearrangement uses TRBV2 and TRBJ2-7; D remains ambiguous. The V gene's germline CDR1 is SNHLY and CDR2 FYNNEI. CDR3 length equals 14 residues. The germline V and J ends were trimmed by 4 bases and 0 bases, with 10 bases remaining between them. CDR3 sequence (DNA): TGTGCCAGCAGTGTGGCGGAAAGCTCCTACGAGCAGTACTTC. It is translated as CASSVAESSYEQYF.

The chain couples TRBV19 to TRBJ1-1; possibly TRBD1 for D (6 bases). In germline, CDR1 is LNHDA, CDR2 SQIVND (reference sequence). The CDR3 is 13 amino acids. V was clipped by 5 bases and J by 6 bases, with 13 bases between them. The CDR3 bases are TGTGCCAGTAGTTGGCAACCAGGGGCTGAAGCTTTCTTT. This sequence encodes CASSWQPGAEAFF.

The chain combines TRBV7-9 with TRBJ1-5; D remains unclear. This CDR3 is built from 14 residues. Germline CDR1 SEHNR, CDR2 FQNEAQ (reference sequence). The V gene lost 1 base and the J gene lost 5 bases, with 9 bases spanning the gap. Written as DNA, the CDR3 is TGTGCCAGCAGCTTAGATGTAGCCTATCAGCCCCAGCATTTT. Amino acids: CASSLDVAYQPQHF.

This chain links TRBV18 with TRBJ1-1; TRBD1 might be the D (6 bases). CDR1 and CDR2 from the germline V gene are KGHSH and LQKENI. The CDR3 spans 15 residues. Trimming removed 0 bases from V and 0 bases from J, with 8 bases in between. DNA for the CDR3: TGTGCCAGCTCACCACCGGCAGGGGTGAACACTGAAGCTTTCTTT. The encoded protein is CASSPPAGVNTEAFF.

The chain recombines TRBV6-5 with TRBJ2-7, with 13 bases lining up with TRBD2. This CDR3 comprises 15 residues. Germline V gives CDR1 MNHEY, CDR2 SVGAGI. V shed 5 bases and J 4 bases; nucleotides not matched to a gene: 5. In DNA form, the CDR3 reads TGTGCCAGCAGTAACGGACTAGCGGGGGTATACGAGCAGTACTTC. It specifies CASSNGLAGVYEQYF.

This clone was seen only a few times. V is TRBV7-9 and J is TRBJ2-7; D perhaps matches TRBD2 (6 bases). The CDR3 has 14 residues. Germline CDR1 is SEHNR and CDR2 is FQNEAQ (reference sequence). V was shortened by 4 bases and J by 4 bases, with 14 bases between the two germline ends. The chain's CDR3 is CASSSGSGRYEQYF. CDR3 sequence (DNA): TGTGCCAGCAGCTCGGGGTCAGGGAGGTACGAGCAGTACTTC. Filled out from reference TRBV7-9 and TRBJ2-7, the complete variable domain reads DTGVSQNPRHKITKRGQNVTFRCDPISEHNRLYWYRQTLGQGPEFLTYFQNEAQLEKSRLLSDRFSAERPKGSFSTLEIQRTEQGDSAMYLCASSSGSGRYEQYFGPGTRLTVT.

V gene TRBV19 combines with J gene TRBJ2-3, with TRBD2 matching 10 bases. The V and J ends lost 1 base and 0 bases, in that order; junction bases with no gene match: 4. This CDR3 region has 17 residues. Germline V CDR1 and CDR2: LNHDA, SQIVND (reference sequence). This CDR3 reads CASSIASGGGSTDTQYF. In DNA, the CDR3 is TGTGCCAGTAGTATAGCCAGCGGGGGGGGAAGCACAGATACGCAGTATTTT.

This rearrangement joins TRBV5-5 to TRBJ2-1, with a tentative D call TRBD1 (5 bases). This CDR3 is built from 14 residues. V was pared by 1 base and J by 7 bases, with 12 bases between. Per germline, CDR1 SGHKS and CDR2 YYEKEE (reference sequence). The CDR3 reads CASSLIMGRNEQFF. The CDR3 DNA sequence: TGTGCCAGCAGCTTGATTATGGGGCGGAATGAGCAGTTCTTC.

J is TRBJ2-5 and V is TRBV2; tentative D call: TRBD2 (8 bases). The CDR3 loop spans 16 amino acids. Germline-derived CDR1 and CDR2 are SNHLY and FYNNEI. With 6 bases removed from V and 5 bases from J, the gap between germline ends came to 22 bases. The CDR3 protein is CASSGGGAGGRETQYF. The CDR3 region has the DNA TGTGCCAGCAGCGGAGGGGGCGCGGGGGGCCGGGAGACCCAGTACTTC.

The chain employs TRBV18 and TRBJ1-6; D is uncertain. The CDR3 length is 14 residues. From germline, CDR1 is KGHSH and CDR2 LQKENI. V was cut by 3 bases and J by 6 bases, with 9 bases left in between. CDR3 protein: CASSPRTANSPLHF. The CDR3, as DNA: TGTGCCAGCTCACCTAGAACAGCTAATTCACCCCTCCACTTT.

This rearrangement joins TRBV2 to TRBJ2-3; 12 bases line up with TRBD2. V lost 6 bases, J lost 4 bases, and 5 bases stayed unmatched. Germline loops: CDR1 SNHLY, CDR2 FYNNEI. The CDR3 has 15 amino acids. This CDR3 reads CASRPASGGADTQYF. CDR3 DNA sequence: TGTGCCAGCAGACCAGCTAGCGGGGGGGCAGATACGCAGTATTTT.

The chain is built from TRBV7-3 and TRBJ2-3, with D possibly being TRBD2 (6 bases). The CDR3 spans 15 residues. V gave up 1 base and J gave up 2 bases, with 10 bases separating them. In germline, CDR1 is SGHTA, CDR2 FQGTGA. This chain's CDR3 is CASSLMGGPTDTQYF. The CDR3 bases are TGTGCCAGCAGCTTAATGGGGGGTCCCACAGATACGCAGTATTTT.

This clone appeared a few times. This sequence joins TRBV23-1 and TRBJ2-4; 9 bases match TRBD2. TRBV23-1 is an ORF for which the function is uncertain. The CDR3 is 18 amino acids. The V segment lost 2 bases and the J segment 3 bases; nucleotides outside the gene matches: 11. CDR3 protein: CASSQQMGGRVGKNIQYF. The CDR3 bases are TGCGCCAGCAGTCAACAAATGGGCGGGAGGGTGGGCAAAAACATTCAGTACTTC.

This rearrangement joins TRBV9 to TRBJ1-1; a possible D gene is TRBD1 (6 bases). V lost 3 bases and J 1 base, leaving 16 bases between the germline ends. The germline V gene encodes CDR1 SGDLS and CDR2 YYNGEE. The CDR3 runs 16 residues. The CDR3 loop reads CASSAGSGRGNTEAFF. The DNA for the CDR3 is TGTGCCAGCAGCGCAGGTTCGGGCAGGGGGAACACTGAAGCTTTCTTT.

The table lists this clone with a count of one. This CDR3 is CASSLTRNTEAFF. DNA for the CDR3: TGTGCCAGCAGCCTAACTCGAAACACTGAAGCTTTCTTT. The V gene is TRBV7-8, the J gene TRBJ1-1; D is ambiguous. The CDR3 has 13 amino acids. CDR1 is SGHVS and CDR2 is FQNEAQ in the germline V gene. The V gene lost 5 bases and the J gene lost 2 bases, with 9 bases spanning the gap. Full variable domain (missing parts from reference TRBV7-8 and TRBJ1-1): GAGVSQSPRYKVAKRGQDVALRCDPISGHVSLFWYQQALGQGPEFLTYFQNEAQLDKSGLPSDRFFAERPEGSVSTLKIQRTQQEDSAVYLCASSLTRNTEAFFGQGTRLTVV.

This clone has a handful of counts. The rearrangement links TRBV19 to TRBJ2-5; TRBD1 matches at 8 bases. The germline gives CDR1 LNHDA, CDR2 SQIVND (reference sequence). V was clipped by 5 bases and J by 4 bases; unmatched bases: 0. The CDR3 extends over 12 amino acids. CDR3 sequence reads: CASSDRGETQYF. The CDR3 region has the DNA TGTGCCAGTAGTGACAGGGGAGAGACCCAGTACTTC. Drawing the rest from reference TRBV19 and TRBJ2-5, the complete variable domain is DGGITQSPKYLFRKEGQNVTLSCEQNLNHDAMYWYRQDPGQGLRLIYYSQIVNDFQKGDIAEGYSVSREKKESFPLTVTSAQKNPTAFYLCASSDRGETQYFGPGTRLLVL.

This chain joins TRBV5-6 and TRBJ2-7; D call uncertain. The CDR3 runs 13 residues. In germline, CDR1 is SGHDT, CDR2 YYEEEE. V lost 0 bases to trimming and J lost 5 bases, with 9 bases between them. CDR3 sequence: CASSLDQADEQYF. In DNA form, the CDR3 reads TGTGCCAGCAGCTTGGATCAGGCCGACGAGCAGTACTTC.

This clone was seen a handful of times. The rearrangement joins TRBV4-2 to TRBJ1-1; D perhaps matches TRBD1 (5 bases). This CDR3 has 16 amino acids. Germline V lookup: CDR1 LGHNA, CDR2 YNFKEQ. Trimming removed 3 bases at V and 0 bases at J, with 14 bases between. The CDR3 coding sequence is TGTGCCAGCAGCCATCGCGATACAGGTCTGAACACTGAAGCTTTCTTT. Translation gives CASSHRDTGLNTEAFF.

The chain links TRBV7-9 to TRBJ2-2; 8 nucleotides agree with TRBD1. The CDR3 sequence is 18 residues long. The J segment lost 1 base and the V segment lost 2 bases, leaving 9 bases of the junction unmatched. Germline V gene lookup returns CDR1 SEHNR and CDR2 FQNEAQ (reference sequence). CDR3 sequence: CASSLQYLGTGNTGELFF. CDR3 DNA: TGTGCCAGCAGCTTACAATATTTGGGGACAGGGAACACCGGGGAGCTGTTTTTT.

This clone was observed a few times. The CDR3 spells CASKYNLFNTEAFF. As DNA, the CDR3 is TGTGCCAGCAAGTACAATCTCTTTAACACTGAAGCTTTCTTT. J is TRBJ1-1 and V is TRBV2; D remains unclear. The CDR3 runs to 14 residues. Germline CDR1 reads SNHLY; CDR2 reads FYNNEI. V was cut by 7 bases and J by 2 bases, with 14 bases left in between.

This clone was detected a few times. V usage is TRBV7-6 and J usage is TRBJ2-7; D is perhaps TRBD2 (6 bases). The CDR3 sequence is 15 residues long. Germline lookup yields CDR1 SGHVS and CDR2 FNYEAQ. V was cut by 1 base and J by 7 bases, with 17 bases left in between. CDR3 residues: CASSLVAGGPGEQYF. The CDR3 DNA reads TGTGCCAGCAGCTTAGTGGCAGGAGGGCCCGGTGAGCAGTACTTC.